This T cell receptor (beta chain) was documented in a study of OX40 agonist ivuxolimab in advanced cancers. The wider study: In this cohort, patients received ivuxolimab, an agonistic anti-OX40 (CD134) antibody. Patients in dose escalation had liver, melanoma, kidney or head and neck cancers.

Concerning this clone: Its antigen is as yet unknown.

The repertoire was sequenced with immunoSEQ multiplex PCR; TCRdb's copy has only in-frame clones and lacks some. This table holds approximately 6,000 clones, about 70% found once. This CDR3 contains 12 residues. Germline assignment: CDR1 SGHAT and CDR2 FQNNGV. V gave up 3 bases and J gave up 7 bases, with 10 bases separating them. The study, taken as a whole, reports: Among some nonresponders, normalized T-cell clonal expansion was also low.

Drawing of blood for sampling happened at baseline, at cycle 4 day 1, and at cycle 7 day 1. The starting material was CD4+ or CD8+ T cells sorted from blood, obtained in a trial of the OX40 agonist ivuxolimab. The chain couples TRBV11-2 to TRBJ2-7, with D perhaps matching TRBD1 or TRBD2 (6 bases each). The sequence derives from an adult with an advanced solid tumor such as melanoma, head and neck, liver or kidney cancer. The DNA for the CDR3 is TGTGCCAGCAGCTTGGGGGGCGGGGAGCAGTACTTC. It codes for CASSLGGGEQYF.